Each of the 32 T cell receptor beta chains below was sequenced from the same sample in a study of beta chain features in type 1 diabetes. Reverse transcription of all isolated RNA meant that expressed TCRB transcripts were sequenced. TCRdb keeps only in-frame clones here, not all; method: immunoSEQ multiplex PCR. The sample contains roughly 300,000 clones, 7.5% to 9% of which appear only once. What was sequenced was central memory CD4+ T cells from blood. The receptors stem from a woman aged 18-30 years in good health.

This chain connects TRBV2 to TRBJ1-4, with D hard to call. CDR3 length equals 14 residues. Germline CDR1 reads SNHLY; CDR2 reads FYNNEI. Trimming took off 6 bases at V and 0 bases at J, with 8 bases between the two ends. CDR3 sequence reads: CASRPEATNEKLFF. The CDR3 nucleotides are TGTGCCAGCAGGCCTGAAGCAACTAATGAAAAACTGTTTTTT. Based on the CDR3 plus reference TRBV2 and TRBJ1-4, the full variable domain is EPEVTQTPSHQVTQMGQEVILRCVPISNHLYFYWYRQILGQKVEFLVSFYNNEISEKSEIFDDQFSVERPDGSNFTLKIRSTKLEDSAMYFCASRPEATNEKLFFGSGTQLSVL.

There are a few counts of this clone. V usage is TRBV7-3 and J usage is TRBJ2-5; a weak D match, TRBD1 (6 bases). Germline V gives CDR1 SGHTA, CDR2 FQGTGA. V dropped 6 bases and J dropped 7 bases, with 15 bases sitting between them. The CDR3 consists of 13 residues. CDR3 loop: CASSPGDLGTQYF. CDR3 nucleotide sequence: TGTGCCAGCAGTCCAGGGGACCTGGGGACCCAGTACTTC.

This clone was counted between two and nine times. The chain is built from TRBV6-1 and TRBJ1-2; D is ambiguous. The V and J ends lost 5 bases and 5 bases respectively, with 18 bases between them. The germline CDR1 and CDR2 sequences are MNHNS and SASEGT. This CDR3 has 15 amino acids. CDR3 sequence (DNA): TGTGCCAGCAGTTTGGGCTCAGGCGGTGCGTATGGCTACACCTTC. Amino acids: CASSLGSGGAYGYTF.

This sequence joins TRBV9 and TRBJ2-5, with 9 bases identical to TRBD1. The CDR3 consists of 18 residues. Germline V CDR1 and CDR2: SGDLS, YYNGEE. V shed 0 bases and J 0 bases; nucleotides not matched to a gene: 9. In nucleotides, the CDR3 is TGTGCCAGCAGCGTAGCGCCAACCGGGACAGGGTACCAAGAGACCCAGTACTTC. Protein: CASSVAPTGTGYQETQYF.

There are a few counts of this clone. This chain links TRBV5-4 with TRBJ1-1; TRBD1 might be the D (5 bases). Trimming shortened V by 4 bases and J by 3 bases, and 7 bases separated the two germline ends. CDR1 and CDR2 (germline): SGHNT, YYREEE (reference sequence). CDR3 length: 12 residues. CDR3: CASSTQDTEAFF. In DNA, the CDR3 is TGTGCCAGCAGCACACAGGACACTGAAGCTTTCTTT.

There are a few counts of this clone. The chain links TRBV7-3 to TRBJ2-2; D is uncertain. The CDR3 runs to 14 residues. Trimming removed 8 bases at V and 0 bases at J, with 10 bases between. Germline lookup yields CDR1 SGHTA and CDR2 FQGTGA. This chain's CDR3 is CASAQSPNTGELFF. The CDR3 coding sequence is TGTGCCAGCGCACAGTCCCCGAACACCGGGGAGCTGTTTTTT.

CDR3 nucleotides: TGTGCCAGCAGCTTAGATCCCGGGACAGGGTTTGCCAACGTCCTGACTTTC. Residues: CASSLDPGTGFANVLTF. V usage is TRBV11-2 and J usage is TRBJ2-6; TRBD1 agrees at 9 bases. Per the germline V gene, CDR1 is SGHAT and CDR2 is FQNNGV. This CDR3 has 17 residues. The V gene end was trimmed by 0 bases and the J gene end by 7 bases; junction bases not matched to a gene: 7.

The CDR3 bases are TGTGCCACCAGCAGAGAGGGGAGTGTGGGACAGCCCCAGCATTTT. This codes for CATSREGSVGQPQHF. The V and J genes are TRBV15 and TRBJ1-5, with unresolved D. The length of the CDR3 is 15 residues. Germline CDR1 LNHNV, CDR2 YYDKDF (reference sequence). V was shortened by 0 bases and J by 7 bases, with 13 bases between the two germline ends. Variable domain in full (rest from reference TRBV15 and TRBJ1-5): DAMVIQNPRYQVTQFGKPVTLSCSQTLNHNVMYWYQQKSSQAPKLLFHYYDKDFNNEADTPDNFQSRRPNTSFCFLDIRSPGLGDTAMYLCATSREGSVGQPQHFGDGTRLSIL.

This clone occurred many times. The J gene is TRBJ2-4, the V gene TRBV29-1; TRBD1 matches 10 bases. The CDR3 runs 15 residues. Germline CDR1 reads SQVTM; CDR2 reads ANQGSEA. Germline trimming cut 3 bases from V and 8 bases from J; bases unmatched to any gene: 10. Written as DNA, the CDR3 is TGCAGCGTTGATTCGGGACAGGGGAGAGGGGACATTCAGTACTTC. It yields the protein CSVDSGQGRGDIQYF.

The chain has TRBV30 and TRBJ1-4; 7 bases line up with TRBD1. With V trimmed by 3 bases and J by 5 bases, 6 bases remained unmatched. CDR1 GTSNPN and CDR2 SVGIG come from the germline V gene (reference sequence). The CDR3 extends over 14 amino acids. CDR3 residues: CAWRGDSRNEKLFF. CDR3 DNA: TGTGCCTGGAGAGGGGACAGCAGAAATGAAAAACTGTTTTTT.

V gene TRBV4-2 combines with J gene TRBJ2-7; possibly TRBD1 for D (5 bases). Per germline, CDR1 LGHNA and CDR2 YNFKEQ. V lost 0 bases, J lost 0 bases, and 9 bases lay in between. This CDR3 region has 15 residues. CDR3 protein: CASSQDWGRSYEQYF. As DNA, the CDR3 is TGTGCCAGCAGCCAAGATTGGGGCCGCTCCTACGAGCAGTACTTC.

V is TRBV6-5 and J is TRBJ2-7; 15 bases are a match to TRBD2. This CDR3 is built from 16 residues. V lost 4 bases, J lost 5 bases, and 6 bases stayed unmatched. Germline assignment: CDR1 MNHEY and CDR2 SVGAGI. The CDR3 sequence is CASSSGLAGGPNEQYF. CDR3 DNA: TGTGCCAGCAGTTCCGGACTAGCGGGAGGGCCAAACGAGCAGTACTTC.

This clone was detected only a few times. The chain is built from TRBV15 and TRBJ2-2; 7 bases map to TRBD2. Trimming took 3 bases from V and 7 from J; bases not matched to a gene: 8. The CDR3 loop spans 15 amino acids. Per the germline V gene, CDR1 is LNHNV and CDR2 is YYDKDF (reference sequence). The CDR3 DNA is TGTGCCACCAGCAGGAGGGCGGGAGATGGCGGGGAGCTGTTTTTT. Its translation: CATSRRAGDGGELFF.

The chain links TRBV7-8 to TRBJ2-3, with 13 bases aligning to TRBD2. There are 16 residues in the CDR3. With V trimmed by 5 bases and J by 3 bases, 5 bases remained unmatched. Germline lookup yields CDR1 SGHVS and CDR2 FQNEAQ. As DNA, the CDR3 is TGTGCCAGCAGCGTACTAGCGGGAGGGCCAACAGATACGCAGTATTTT. Translation: CASSVLAGGPTDTQYF.

In its sample, this clone was seen many times. The rearrangement uses TRBV6-6 and TRBJ1-1; D uncertain. The germline V and J ends were trimmed by 7 bases and 5 bases, with 17 bases remaining between them. Germline lookup yields CDR1 MNHNY and CDR2 SVGAGI (reference sequence). CDR3 length: 14 amino acids. CDR3: CASTRGPTRTEAFF. The CDR3 bases are TGTGCCAGCACCCGAGGACCCACGAGGACTGAAGCTTTCTTT.

This clone showed up just a few times. The J gene is TRBJ1-1, the V gene TRBV7-9; 10 nucleotides agree with TRBD1. The CDR3 spans 16 residues. Looked up from germline, CDR1 is SEHNR and CDR2 is FQNEAQ (reference sequence). J gave up 6 bases and V 5 bases, and 12 bases lay outside the gene matches. DNA for the CDR3: TGTGCCAGCAGCCGCCCGACAGGGGGCAAATCGGCTGAAGCTTTCTTT. As protein: CASSRPTGGKSAEAFF. The full variable domain, with the rest looked up from reference TRBV7-9 and TRBJ1-1, is DTGVSQNPRHKITKRGQNVTFRCDPISEHNRLYWYRQTLGQGPEFLTYFQNEAQLEKSRLLSDRFSAERPKGSFSTLEIQRTEQGDSAMYLCASSRPTGGKSAEAFFGQGTRLTVV.

Many counts were recorded for this clone. This sample includes further DNA sequences coding for the same CDR3. The J gene is TRBJ2-7, the V gene TRBV2; TRBD2 might be the D (6 bases). The germline V gene encodes CDR1 SNHLY and CDR2 FYNNEI. The CDR3 runs to 13 residues. V lost 6 bases and J 4 bases, leaving 13 bases between the germline ends. This CDR3 is CASRAGLAYEQYF. The CDR3 DNA reads as TGTGCCAGCAGGGCGGGACTCGCTTACGAGCAGTACTTC.

The chain employs TRBV7-2 and TRBJ2-1, with TRBD1 identical over 9 bases. The J segment lost 7 bases and the V segment lost 4 bases, leaving 8 bases of the junction unmatched. This CDR3 contains 15 residues. The germline gives CDR1 SGHTA, CDR2 FQGNSA. The DNA for the CDR3 is TGTGCCAGCAGCTCTCAACAGGGGGCCGGGAATGAGCAGTTCTTC. Residues: CASSSQQGAGNEQFF.

This chain joins TRBV29-1 and TRBJ2-6, with a possible D match to TRBD1 (5 bases). Germline CDR1 is SQVTM and CDR2 is ANQGSEA. Trimming took off 4 bases at V and 3 bases at J, with 13 bases between the two ends. The CDR3 covers 15 residues. In DNA form, the CDR3 reads TGCAGCGTTGCCCCCCAGGGCGGTGGGGCCAACGTCCTGACTTTC. Translated: CSVAPQGGGANVLTF.

This clone occurred many times. V and J are TRBV28 and TRBJ1-2; tentatively, D is TRBD1 (5 bases). Trimming took off 5 bases at V and 5 bases at J, with 15 bases between the two ends. Germline-derived CDR1 and CDR2 are MDHEN and SYDVKM. This CDR3 has 14 residues. CDR3 sequence reads: CASSEGAKLYGYTF. The CDR3 DNA follows: TGTGCCAGCAGTGAAGGGGCGAAGCTGTATGGCTACACCTTC.

This clone was picked up many times. This chain uses TRBV5-1 with TRBJ2-1; unclear D gene. The CDR3 runs 13 residues. Germline CDR1 SGHRS, CDR2 YFSETQ. Trimming left V 2 bases short and J 5 bases short, with 8 bases between. The chain's CDR3 is CASSFGPNNEQFF. CDR3 in DNA: TGCGCCAGCAGCTTTGGCCCAAACAATGAGCAGTTCTTC.

This chain joins TRBV7-9 and TRBJ2-3, with 7 nucleotides matching TRBD2. V lost 3 bases and J lost 6; bases outside the gene matches: 6. Germline-derived CDR1 and CDR2 are SEHNR and FQNEAQ (reference sequence). The CDR3 consists of 14 residues. This CDR3 is CASSFMAGVDTQYF. The CDR3 nucleotides are TGTGCCAGCAGCTTCATGGCGGGAGTGGATACGCAGTATTTT.

V and J are TRBV5-6 and TRBJ2-1, with D uncertain. The CDR3 consists of 12 residues. The V end was cut by 0 bases, the J end by 6 bases, with 4 bases between. The V gene's germline CDR1 is SGHDT and CDR2 YYEEEE. The CDR3 protein is CASSLGGNEQFF. CDR3 nucleotides: TGTGCCAGCAGCTTGGGGGGCAATGAGCAGTTCTTC.

This clone showed up just a few times. The chain uses TRBV6-5 and TRBJ2-2, with TRBD1 identical over 8 bases. The CDR3 totals 13 residues. The trim removed 3 bases at V and 10 bases at J, leaving 4 bases unmatched. CDR1 is MNHEY, CDR2 SVGAGI, per germline. The CDR3 DNA follows: TGTGCCAGCAGTTATGGACAGGGCTTGGAGCTGTTTTTT. Amino acids: CASSYGQGLELFF.

V and J are TRBV9 and TRBJ2-1, with 7 bases that match TRBD2. Germline CDR1 SGDLS, CDR2 YYNGEE. V lost 0 bases to trimming and J lost 4 bases; unmatched junction nucleotides: 7. The CDR3 extends over 16 amino acids. CDR3 bases: TGTGCCAGCAGCGTAGGTGGGGGGGACGCTTACAATGAGCAGTTCTTC. Protein product: CASSVGGGDAYNEQFF. Filled out from reference TRBV9 and TRBJ2-1, the complete variable domain reads DSGVTQTPKHLITATGQRVTLRCSPRSGDLSVYWYQQSLDQGLQFLIQYYNGEERAKGNILERFSAQQFPDLHSELNLSSLELGDSALYFCASSVGGGDAYNEQFFGPGTRLTVL.

The chain has TRBV5-6 and TRBJ2-1; TRBD1 might be the D (5 bases). Per the germline V gene, CDR1 is SGHDT and CDR2 is YYEEEE. The V end was cut by 0 bases, the J end by 8 bases, with 9 bases between. This CDR3 has 13 amino acids. The CDR3 DNA sequence: TGTGCCAGCAGCTTGGGTTCCAGGGATGAGCAGTTCTTC. It yields the protein CASSLGSRDEQFF.

This clone was recorded a few times. The CDR3 loop is CAISEGQLNTEAFF. The CDR3 region has the DNA TGTGCCATCAGTGAGGGGCAGCTAAACACTGAAGCTTTCTTT. The chain employs TRBV10-3 and TRBJ1-1; D ambiguous. The germline V and J ends were trimmed by 2 bases and 2 bases, with 9 bases remaining between them. The CDR3 covers 14 residues. Germline CDR1 reads ENHRY; CDR2 reads SYGVKD.

This clone has only a few counts. The rearrangement links TRBV29-1 to TRBJ2-7; either TRBD1 or TRBD2 may supply D (9 bases each). The CDR3 is 16 amino acids. Germline lookup yields CDR1 SQVTM and CDR2 ANQGSEA. V was clipped by 4 bases and J by 7 bases, with 26 bases between them. Here the CDR3 reads CSVGGRVDRGAGEQYF. Written as DNA, the CDR3 is TGCAGCGTTGGCGGGAGGGTGGACAGGGGCGCGGGGGAGCAGTACTTC.

The chain employs TRBV7-8 and TRBJ2-1; a weak D match, TRBD2 (6 bases). The CDR3 totals 14 residues. Germline CDR1 SGHVS, CDR2 FQNEAQ. V was clipped by 6 bases and J by 6 bases, with 15 bases between them. In DNA, the CDR3 is TGTGCCAGCAGACGTAGCGCGGGGCCCAATGAGCAGTTCTTC. This translates into CASRRSAGPNEQFF.

This clone was seen more than once but under ten times. The chain is built from TRBV18 and TRBJ2-5; 7 bases match TRBD1. CDR3 length: 13 residues. From germline, CDR1 is KGHSH and CDR2 LQKENI. Trimming removed 6 bases from V and 7 bases from J; junction bases left unmatched: 8. The CDR3 DNA reads TGTGCCAGCTCGCCTACAGGGGAAGGGACCCAGTACTTC. Protein sequence: CASSPTGEGTQYF.

This chain connects TRBV7-9 to TRBJ1-1, with TRBD1 as a possible D gene (5 bases). Germline V lookup: CDR1 SEHNR, CDR2 FQNEAQ (reference sequence). Trimming stripped 3 bases from V and 0 bases from J, with 8 bases between. This CDR3 comprises 14 residues. For the CDR3, the DNA is TGTGCCAGCAGCTTCGGGGGGATGAACACTGAAGCTTTCTTT. It translates to CASSFGGMNTEAFF.

The rearrangement joins TRBV18 to TRBJ2-1, with D tentatively TRBD1 (5 bases). Germline CDR1 and CDR2: KGHSH and LQKENI. V was cut by 4 bases and J by 5 bases, with 15 bases left in between. The CDR3 has 15 residues. CDR3 residues: CASSRARAGNNEQFF. CDR3 nucleotide sequence: TGTGCCAGCTCACGCGCAAGGGCAGGGAACAATGAGCAGTTCTTC. Complete variable domain (other parts from reference TRBV18 and TRBJ2-1): NAGVMQNPRHLVRRRGQEARLRCSPMKGHSHVYWYRQLPEEGLKFMVYLQKENIIDESGMPKERFSAEFPKEGPSILRIQQVVRGDSAAYFCASSRARAGNNEQFFGPGTRLTVL.